Listed here are 16 T cell receptor beta chains from one sample, sequenced in a study of blood T cell repertoires in COVID-19. Sequenced by immunoSEQ multiplex PCR; TCRdb stores in-frame clones only, minus some. The sample has over 200,000 clones, 65% to 90% seen once. The sequenced sample was peripheral blood. All receptors derive from a man older than 75 with acute or convalescent COVID-19.

The V call is TRBV28, the J call TRBJ1-2; a weak D match, TRBD1 (6 bases). V gave up 4 bases and J gave up 8 bases, with 20 bases separating them. CDR3 size: 15 residues. Per the germline V gene, CDR1 is MDHEN and CDR2 is SYDVKM. The DNA of the CDR3 is TGTGCCAGCAGTTCAGCCCCCGGGACAAAAGGGGGCTACACCTTC. It is translated as CASSSAPGTKGGYTF.

CDR3 protein: CASSQVRTGDTDTQYF. As DNA, the CDR3 is TGTGCCAGCAGCCAAGTCCGGACAGGCGACACAGATACGCAGTATTTT. The chain uses TRBV4-2 and TRBJ2-3, with 7 bases that match TRBD1. V was pared by 1 base and J by 2 bases, with 6 bases of the junction left unmatched. The CDR3 totals 16 residues. The germline CDR1 and CDR2 sequences are LGHNA and YNFKEQ.

This clone was found once. The chain joins TRBV5-8 to TRBJ1-2, with a weak D call TRBD1 (6 bases). V shed 4 bases and J shed 7 bases, with 17 bases lying between them. The CDR3 is 14 amino acids. Per the germline V gene, CDR1 is SGHTS and CDR2 is YDEGEE. CDR3 nucleotides: TGTGCCAGCAGCGTGCCGGACAGTCGCCCTGGCTACACCTTC. Encoded protein: CASSVPDSRPGYTF.

V is TRBV13 and J is TRBJ1-1; the D gene is possibly TRBD1 (6 bases). Germline loops: CDR1 PRHDT, CDR2 FYEKMQ (reference sequence). The CDR3 has 12 residues. V was pared by 7 bases and J by 0 bases, with 6 bases between. The CDR3 is CASNRVNTEAFF. The CDR3 DNA reads as TGTGCCAGCAACAGGGTGAACACTGAAGCTTTCTTT.

This chain links TRBV19 with TRBJ1-2; D ambiguous. V was trimmed by 6 bases and J by 1 base, leaving 18 bases between them. The V gene's germline CDR1 is LNHDA and CDR2 SQIVND (reference sequence). The CDR3 contains 16 residues. CDR3 sequence reads: CASSDSRVPFNYGYTF. The CDR3 DNA is TGTGCCAGTAGCGACTCGCGGGTTCCCTTTAACTATGGCTACACCTTC.

This chain joins TRBV27 and TRBJ2-7; D unclear. This CDR3 has 14 residues. V was cut by 5 bases and J by 0 bases, with 11 bases left in between. Looked up from germline, CDR1 is MNHEY and CDR2 is SMNVEV (reference sequence). As DNA, the CDR3 is TGTGCCAGCAGTCCTCTGGCAGGCTCCTACGAGCAGTACTTC. Residues: CASSPLAGSYEQYF.

The count of this clone is one. The chain is built from TRBV19 and TRBJ2-3, with D perhaps TRBD1 (6 bases). CDR1 is LNHDA and CDR2 is SQIVND in the germline V gene (reference sequence). The V gene lost 5 bases and the J gene lost 0 bases, with 18 bases spanning the gap. This CDR3 comprises 17 residues. In DNA form, the CDR3 reads TGTGCCAGTAGTTCGGGACAAGCCCTTTCTAGCACAGATACGCAGTATTTT. Encoded protein: CASSSGQALSSTDTQYF.

Only a few counts were recorded for this clone. The CDR3 protein is CASRDRAGNTEAFF. CDR3 bases: TGCGCCAGCAGGGACAGGGCGGGGAACACTGAAGCTTTCTTT. The V call is TRBV5-1, the J call TRBJ1-1, with 8 bases fitting TRBD1. V lost 5 bases and J lost 1; bases outside the gene matches: 4. The CDR3 is 14 amino acids. Germline lookup yields CDR1 SGHRS and CDR2 YFSETQ.

This chain joins TRBV5-4 and TRBJ2-2, with D possibly being TRBD2 (5 bases). Germline V lookup: CDR1 SGHNT, CDR2 YYREEE (reference sequence). The CDR3 extends over 15 amino acids. V was cut by 4 bases and J by 4 bases, with 14 bases left in between. CDR3 residues: CASSRRGTVTGELFF. For the CDR3, the DNA is TGTGCCAGCAGCCGCCGGGGTACGGTCACCGGGGAGCTGTTTTTT.

The rearrangement links TRBV19 to TRBJ1-4; TRBD1 matches 8 bases. This CDR3 region has 13 residues. The junction had 7 bases not matched to a gene; V was cut back by 9 bases and J by 7 bases. Germline CDR1 is LNHDA and CDR2 is SQIVND (reference sequence). CDR3 nucleotides: TGTGCCAGCTCGACAGGGGAAGGTGAAAAACTGTTTTTT. Its protein is CASSTGEGEKLFF.

This chain joins TRBV30 and TRBJ2-5, with TRBD2 matching 7 bases. Germline V gene lookup returns CDR1 GTSNPN and CDR2 SVGIG (reference sequence). The CDR3 contains 15 residues. V dropped 0 bases and J dropped 4; count of bases not matched to a gene: 8. CDR3 in amino acids: CAWSVGGGPRETQYF. The CDR3 DNA is TGTGCCTGGAGTGTTGGGGGAGGGCCCCGAGAGACCCAGTACTTC. Using reference TRBV30 and TRBJ2-5 for the parts outside the CDR3, the full variable domain is SQTIHQWPATLVQPVGSPLSLECTVEGTSNPNLYWYRQAAGRGLQLLFYSVGIGQISSEVPQNLSASRPQDRQFILSSKKLLLSDSGFYLCAWSVGGGPRETQYFGPGTRLLVL.

The rearrangement joins TRBV28 to TRBJ2-7; 10 positions match TRBD2. CDR3 length equals 16 residues. V shed 6 bases, J shed 3 bases, and the junction held 11 bases outside the gene matches. In germline, CDR1 is MDHEN, CDR2 SYDVKM. DNA for the CDR3: TGTGCCAGCAGAGGCCCTAGCGGGAGTAAAGGCTACGAGCAGTACTTC. Protein: CASRGPSGSKGYEQYF.

J is TRBJ2-7 and V is TRBV28, with 9 bases identical to TRBD1. CDR3 length: 13 amino acids. In germline, CDR1 is MDHEN, CDR2 SYDVKM. V lost 6 bases, J lost 9 bases, and 9 bases stayed unmatched. DNA for the CDR3: TGTGCCAGCAGGATAGGACAGGGGATGATGCAGTACGTC. Translating gives CASRIGQGMMQYV.

This chain connects TRBV24-1 to TRBJ2-3; no definite D call. CDR3 length: 15 residues. V was shortened by 4 bases and J by 6 bases, with 16 bases between the two germline ends. Germline V gene lookup returns CDR1 KGHDR and CDR2 SFDVKD. CDR3 sequence: CATSDSTQSRDTQYF. CDR3 in DNA: TGTGCCACCAGTGACTCAACCCAAAGTCGGGATACGCAGTATTTT.

V is TRBV13 and J is TRBJ1-6; D ambiguous. Between the trimmed V and J ends, which lost 0 bases and 6 bases, there was a span of 9 bases. Germline CDR1 reads PRHDT; CDR2 reads FYEKMQ (reference sequence). The CDR3 is 15 residues long. In nucleotides, the CDR3 is TGTGCCAGCAGCTTAGGGACTGTTTTTAATTCACCCCTCCACTTT. It encodes CASSLGTVFNSPLHF. Full variable domain (remainder filled in from reference TRBV13 and TRBJ1-6): AAGVIQSPRHLIKEKRETATLKCYPIPRHDTVYWYQQGPGQDPQFLISFYEKMQSDKGSIPDRFSAQQFSDYHSELNMSSLELGDSALYFCASSLGTVFNSPLHFGNGTRLTVT.

V is TRBV14 and J is TRBJ1-4; no clear D gene. This CDR3 comprises 13 residues. The V and J ends lost 1 base and 4 bases respectively, with 4 bases between them. Germline CDR1 SGHDN, CDR2 FVKESK. This CDR3 is CASSQVLNEKLFF. The CDR3 DNA sequence: TGTGCCAGCAGCCAAGTCCTTAATGAAAAACTGTTTTTT.